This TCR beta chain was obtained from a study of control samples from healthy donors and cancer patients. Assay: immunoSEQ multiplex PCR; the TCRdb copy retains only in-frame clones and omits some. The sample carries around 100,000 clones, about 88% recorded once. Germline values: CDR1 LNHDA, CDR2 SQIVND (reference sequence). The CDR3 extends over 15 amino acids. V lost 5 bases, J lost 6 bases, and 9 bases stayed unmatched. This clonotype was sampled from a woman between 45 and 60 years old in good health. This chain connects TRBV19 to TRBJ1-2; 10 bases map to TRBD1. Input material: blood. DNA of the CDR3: TGTGCCAGTAGTGCCCGGGACAGGGGAGTCCATGGCTACACCTTC. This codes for CASSARDRGVHGYTF. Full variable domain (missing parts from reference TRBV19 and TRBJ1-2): DGGITQSPKYLFRKEGQNVTLSCEQNLNHDAMYWYRQDPGQGLRLIYYSQIVNDFQKGDIAEGYSVSREKKESFPLTVTSAQKNPTAFYLCASSARDRGVHGYTFGSGTRLTVV.